This TCR beta chain comes out of a study of a mutant IDH1 vaccine in newly diagnosed glioma. Time point denoted: week 23, last vaccination. Every single dose of the vaccine, 300 ug of mutant IDH1 20-mer peptide, came with topical imiquimod. Sequencing used immunoSEQ multiplex PCR; TCRdb keeps in-frame clones, though not all of them. The sample has 65,000 or so clones, about 85% seen once. The V end was cut by 3 bases, the J end by 4 bases, with 9 bases between. The CDR3 spans 14 residues. Germline V gene data show CDR1 as KGHSH and CDR2 as LQKENI. Only a few counts were recorded for this clone. The antigen is not known.

The sequences come from PBMCs, collected from a glioma patient whose treatment included an IDH1 peptide vaccine. V is TRBV18 and J is TRBJ1-4; perhaps TRBD1 as D (6 bases). The receptor's source is a man aged 25 to 45 with glioma. The CDR3 loop reads CASSPGQVNEKLFF. The CDR3 DNA is TGTGCCAGCTCACCGGGACAAGTTAATGAAAAACTGTTTTTT.